The next 25 T cell receptor beta chains were all read from a single sample in a study of blood T cell repertoires in COVID-19. Sequencing used immunoSEQ multiplex PCR; TCRdb keeps in-frame clones, though not all of them. The sample gives about 90,000 clones, 91% of which show up once; around 2.3% is in the top ten. Sequenced: peripheral blood. These receptors were collected from a human donor with active COVID-19. The donor label of this sample is uncertain.

V gene TRBV4-2 combines with J gene TRBJ1-4; possible D gene TRBD1, 6 bases. Per germline, CDR1 LGHNA and CDR2 YNFKEQ. The V and J ends lost 2 bases and 0 bases respectively, with 10 bases between them. The length of the CDR3 is 16 residues. The CDR3 region is CASSQNREATNEKLFF. The DNA of the CDR3 is TGTGCCAGCAGCCAAAACAGGGAAGCAACTAATGAAAAACTGTTTTTT.

This clone was recorded once. The chain carries TRBV5-4 and TRBJ2-5; a possible D gene is TRBD1 (5 bases). The CDR3 totals 13 residues. The germline CDR1 and CDR2 sequences are SGHNT and YYREEE (reference sequence). The V and J ends lost 5 bases and 7 bases respectively, with 15 bases between them. CDR3 bases: TGTGCCAGCAGTTCGGACACTATCGGGACCCAGTACTTC. Amino acids: CASSSDTIGTQYF.

For the CDR3, the DNA is TGTGCCAGCAGTCCGGGCACTGAAGCTTTCTTT. Translation gives CASSPGTEAFF. The J gene is TRBJ1-1, the V gene TRBV6-6; D is ambiguous. The germline V gene encodes CDR1 MNHNY and CDR2 SVGAGI (reference sequence). V was trimmed by 5 bases and J by 4 bases, leaving 5 bases between them. The CDR3 has 11 amino acids.

The rearrangement links TRBV11-2 to TRBJ1-2, with 8 bases that match TRBD1. The CDR3 consists of 15 residues. Per germline, CDR1 SGHAT and CDR2 FQNNGV. Trimming at V came to 1 base and at J to 5 bases, leaving 6 bases not matched to a gene. CDR3 sequence (DNA): TGTGCCAGCAGCTTAGTAGCCGGACAGGGTTATGGCTACACCTTC. It translates to CASSLVAGQGYGYTF.

The chain links TRBV19 to TRBJ2-1; TRBD2 matches 11 bases. Germline trimming cut 3 bases from V and 8 bases from J; bases unmatched to any gene: 6. The germline V gene has CDR1 LNHDA and CDR2 SQIVND (reference sequence). CDR3 size: 15 residues. CDR3: CASSMNLAGGHEQFF. CDR3 nucleotide sequence: TGTGCCAGTAGTATGAATCTAGCGGGGGGCCATGAGCAGTTCTTC.

The J gene is TRBJ1-6, the V gene TRBV5-8; a weak D match, TRBD1 (6 bases). The V and J ends lost 4 bases and 10 bases respectively, with 12 bases between them. Germline-derived CDR1 and CDR2 are SGHTS and YDEGEE. The CDR3 covers 13 residues. CDR3 in DNA: TGTGCCAGCAGCCAGGGGTTTGGGTCACCCCTCCACTTT. Amino acid sequence: CASSQGFGSPLHF.

In this sample, this clone turned up many times. Other DNA sequences in this sample translate to the same CDR3. The chain carries TRBV5-1 and TRBJ1-1; no reliable D call. The CDR3 runs 13 residues. V lost 0 bases to trimming and J lost 1 base, with 4 bases between them. CDR1 is SGHRS and CDR2 is YFSETQ in the germline V gene. CDR3 residues: CASSLAGNTEAFF. CDR3 bases: TGCGCCAGCAGCTTGGCAGGGAACACTGAAGCTTTCTTT.

This clone is a singleton in its sample. The chain joins TRBV29-1 to TRBJ1-2; no firm D call. Trimming took 3 bases from V and 8 from J, leaving 7 bases between them. This CDR3 spans 10 amino acids. The germline gives CDR1 SQVTM, CDR2 ANQGSEA. The CDR3, as DNA: TGCAGCGTTGACCCGGGGGGCTACACCTTC. It yields the protein CSVDPGGYTF.

The chain carries TRBV6-2 or TRBV6-3 and TRBJ2-1, with unresolved D. V was cut by 0 bases and J by 3 bases, with 9 bases left in between. Germline CDR1 and CDR2: MNHEY and SVGEGT. The CDR3 consists of 15 residues. Written as DNA, the CDR3 is TGTGCCAGCAGTTACTCTCCTACGGTCTACAATGAGCAGTTCTTC. It specifies CASSYSPTVYNEQFF.

About this clone itself: Other DNA sequences in this sample translate to the same CDR3. The rearrangement joins TRBV6-6 to TRBJ1-4, with 9 bases fitting TRBD1. Per germline, CDR1 MNHNY and CDR2 SVGAGI (reference sequence). V shed 6 bases, J shed 0 bases, and the junction held 14 bases outside the gene matches. This CDR3 contains 19 residues. CDR3 loop: CASSSKHFRTGATNEKLFF. The CDR3 coding sequence is TGTGCCAGCAGCTCTAAGCACTTCCGGACAGGGGCAACTAATGAAAAACTGTTTTTT.

The chain combines TRBV12-3 or TRBV12-4 with TRBJ2-5; D call uncertain. The CDR3 has 12 residues. Trimming stripped 5 bases from V and 5 bases from J, with 9 bases between. The CDR3, as DNA: TGTGCCAGCAGTGAAGCCGGGGAGACCCAGTACTTC. As protein: CASSEAGETQYF.

The chain combines TRBV12-5 with TRBJ2-5, with TRBD1 identical over 7 bases. V lost 3 bases to trimming and J lost 5 bases; unmatched junction nucleotides: 9. Per the germline V gene, CDR1 is LGHNT and CDR2 is FRNRAP. The CDR3 totals 15 residues. The DNA of the CDR3 is TGTGCTAGTGGTTTTCCCGCAGGGGGTAGGGAGACCCAGTACTTC. Amino acids: CASGFPAGGRETQYF. Complete variable domain (other parts from reference TRBV12-5 and TRBJ2-5): DARVTQTPRHKVTEMGQEVTMRCQPILGHNTVFWYRQTMMQGLELLAYFRNRAPLDDSGMPKDRFSAEMPDATLATLKIQPSEPRDSAVYFCASGFPAGGRETQYFGPGTRLLVL.

The chain recombines TRBV18 with TRBJ2-5; weak D call: TRBD2 (6 bases). The CDR3 loop spans 14 amino acids. The V gene lost 2 bases and the J gene lost 2 bases, with 9 bases spanning the gap. CDR1 KGHSH and CDR2 LQKENI come from the germline V gene. CDR3 loop: CASSPGGVQETQYF. The CDR3 coding sequence is TGTGCCAGCTCACCAGGCGGGGTACAAGAGACCCAGTACTTC.

The chain carries TRBV4-3 and TRBJ2-5; 8 nucleotides line up with TRBD2. Germline V gene sequence: CDR1 LGHNA, CDR2 YSLEER. There are 19 residues in the CDR3. Losses at the gene ends were 0 bases for V and 3 bases for J; bases not matched to a gene: 15. In DNA form, the CDR3 reads TGCGCCAGCAGCCAAGATTGGTACGGCGGGGGGCCCCCCGAAGAGACCCAGTACTTC. It translates to CASSQDWYGGGPPEETQYF.

The chain is built from TRBV6-4 and TRBJ2-1; 12 positions match TRBD1. CDR1 and CDR2 from the germline V gene are MRHNA and SNTAGT. CDR3 length: 15 residues. The junction had 9 bases not matched to a gene; V was cut back by 5 bases and J by 10 bases. The CDR3 nucleotides are TGTGCCAGCAGTACCGGGACAGGGGGCGGCGGAGAGCAGTTCTTC. Protein product: CASSTGTGGGGEQFF.

This clone was picked up a small number of times. The rearrangement uses TRBV10-3 and TRBJ2-1; TRBD1 agrees at 7 bases. Per the germline V gene, CDR1 is ENHRY and CDR2 is SYGVKD. The CDR3 runs 17 residues. The V and J ends lost 0 bases and 4 bases, in that order; junction bases with no gene match: 9. In DNA form, the CDR3 reads TGTGCCATCAGTGAGTCGATTCAGGAGACAGGGTACAATGAGCAGTTCTTC. It codes for CAISESIQETGYNEQFF.

The chain joins TRBV3-1 (or the pseudogene TRBV3-2) to TRBJ2-5; 12 bases map to TRBD2. Per germline, CDR1 LGHDT and CDR2 YNNKEL (reference sequence). The CDR3 extends over 16 amino acids. Germline trimming cut 4 bases from V and 3 bases from J; bases unmatched to any gene: 6. The CDR3 bases are TGTGCCAGCAGCCGTCGGACTAGCGGGGTCGAAGAGACCCAGTACTTC. It codes for CASSRRTSGVEETQYF.

V and J are TRBV2 and TRBJ1-1, with D tentatively TRBD1 (5 bases). The CDR3 has 13 residues. The ends were cut back, 5 bases at V and 3 bases at J, with 10 bases in the middle. CDR1 is SNHLY and CDR2 is FYNNEI in the germline V gene. The DNA of the CDR3 is TGTGCCAGCAGTAGGGGAATGGACACTGAAGCTTTCTTT. Translating gives CASSRGMDTEAFF.

The chain combines TRBV9 with TRBJ2-7; D might be TRBD1 (5 bases). This CDR3 comprises 16 residues. CDR1 is SGDLS and CDR2 is YYNGEE in the germline V gene. Trimming shortened V by 0 bases and J by 3 bases, and 16 bases separated the two germline ends. CDR3 DNA sequence: TGTGCCAGCAGCGTAGGTCCCGATACAGGCCGCTACGAGCAGTACTTC. It encodes CASSVGPDTGRYEQYF.

J is TRBJ1-4 and V is TRBV7-3; perhaps TRBD1 as D (5 bases). The germline V gene has CDR1 SGHTA and CDR2 FQGTGA. This CDR3 is built from 21 residues. The V end was cut by 2 bases, the J end by 0 bases, with 25 bases between. The CDR3 spells CASSLGPRGGDFFTTNEKLFF. CDR3 nucleotides: TGTGCCAGCAGCTTAGGGCCCCGTGGCGGGGACTTCTTTACAACTAATGAAAAACTGTTTTTT.

The chain combines TRBV7-2 with TRBJ1-2, with D unresolved. Between the trimmed V and J ends, which lost 4 bases and 4 bases, there was a span of 13 bases. Germline V gene data show CDR1 as SGHTA and CDR2 as FQGNSA. The CDR3 has 14 residues. CDR3 nucleotides: TGTGCCAGCAGCTCGGGCGGACTGATCTATGGCTACACCTTC. As protein: CASSSGGLIYGYTF.

The chain has TRBV6-2 or TRBV6-3 and TRBJ2-7; D possibly corresponds to TRBD2 (6 bases). CDR3 length: 14 residues. Trimming cost V 1 base and J 0 bases, with 7 bases left between them. Germline loops: CDR1 MNHEY, CDR2 SVGEGT. CDR3: CASSYLLASYEQYF. CDR3 sequence (DNA): TGTGCCAGCAGTTACTTACTAGCCTCCTACGAGCAGTACTTC.

This sequence joins TRBV6-5 and TRBJ1-1, with 7 bases aligning to TRBD1. The CDR3 consists of 13 residues. Germline CDR1 reads MNHEY; CDR2 reads SVGAGI. V lost 9 bases to trimming and J lost 5 bases; unmatched junction nucleotides: 9. CDR3 DNA sequence: TGTGCCAGTAGCAGGGGGGTGGGTACTGAAGCTTTCTTT. This translates into CASSRGVGTEAFF.

The genes are TRBV5-6 and TRBJ2-3; TRBD1 matches 10 bases. The CDR3 consists of 16 residues. The V and J ends lost 4 bases and 0 bases, in that order; junction bases with no gene match: 5. The germline gives CDR1 SGHDT, CDR2 YYEEEE. The chain's CDR3 is CASSPDRGSSTDTQYF. In DNA form, the CDR3 reads TGTGCCAGCAGCCCGGACAGGGGGTCGAGCACAGATACGCAGTATTTT.

The chain recombines TRBV18 with TRBJ2-7; 7 bases are a match to TRBD1. The V gene's germline CDR1 is KGHSH and CDR2 LQKENI. Trimming removed 2 bases from V and 2 bases from J; junction bases left unmatched: 3. The CDR3 has 14 amino acids. The CDR3 here is CASSPGTETYEQYF. The DNA of the CDR3 is TGTGCCAGCTCACCAGGGACAGAGACCTACGAGCAGTACTTC.